A single sample gave rise to the 19 T cell receptor beta chains below, sequenced in a study of blood T cells in healthy people across ages. The authors ran a second PCR of roughly 6 to 11 cycles using a sample-barcoded 5' primer and a J-beta primer mix. TCRdb re-called the 5' RACE reads with MiXCR, one entry per CDR3 protein. The data hold under 1,100,000 distinct CDR3 sequences, with 20% to 25% observed a single time. The sample was also reused in another study, on T cells of mothers and their children.

Sequencing used blood. The receptors derive from a girl aged 2 to 10 in good health.

The chain carries TRBV15 and TRBJ2-2; D gene uncertain. The CDR3 is 12 amino acids. The germline V and J ends were trimmed by 5 bases and 2 bases, with 3 bases remaining between them. CDR1 is LNHNV, CDR2 YYDKDF, per germline (reference sequence). The CDR3 spells CATSDNTGELFF. The CDR3 nucleotides are TGTGCCACCAGCGACAACACCGGGGAGCTGTTTTTT.

The genes are TRBV9 and TRBJ2-1; weak D call: TRBD2 (6 bases). Germline CDR1 reads SGDLS; CDR2 reads YYNGEE. The CDR3 length is 14 residues. Deletions cut 6 bases from V and 5 bases from J, with 15 bases between. The CDR3 is CASNIGGINNEQFF. The CDR3 nucleotides read TGTGCCAGCAATATTGGCGGGATTAACAATGAGCAGTTCTTC.

This clonotype was detected only a few times. A read error may account for a junction end that differs from germline. This chain joins TRBV7-2 and TRBJ2-5, with TRBD2 matching 10 bases. The assigned J gene may be wrong: the sequence end matches TRBJ2-1 better. There are 15 residues in the CDR3. Germline CDR1 and CDR2: SGHTA and FQGNSA. CDR3 region: CASSLVSGGYDEQFF. The CDR3 bases are TGTGCCAGTAGCTTAGTTAGCGGGGGGTATGATGAGCAGTTCTTC.

The chain employs TRBV6-5 and TRBJ2-5; D possibly corresponds to TRBD1 (6 bases). The J call may not be correct, given that the DNA end is closer to TRBJ2-7. Germline V gene sequence: CDR1 MNHEY, CDR2 SVGAGI. This CDR3 has 13 amino acids. The CDR3 coding sequence is TGTGCCAGCACCACACAGGGTATCAACGAGCAGTACTTC. Amino acids: CASTTQGINEQYF.

There are a few counts of this clonotype. CDR3 bases: TGCGCCAGCAGCGACGAAACGACAGGGGACTACGAGCAGTACTTC. Protein: CASSDETTGDYEQYF. The gene calls are TRBV5-1 and TRBJ2-7, with TRBD1 matching over 8 bases. This CDR3 is 15 amino acids long. The J segment lost 3 bases and the V segment lost 4 bases, leaving 9 bases of the junction unmatched. Germline V gives CDR1 SGHRS, CDR2 YFSETQ.

V is TRBV9 and J is TRBJ2-5, with D perhaps matching TRBD1 or TRBD2 (5 bases each). The closer fit of TRBJ2-7 to the DNA end suggests the J call may be wrong. This CDR3 comprises 13 residues. Germline V gene data show CDR1 as SGDLS and CDR2 as YYNGEE. The CDR3 sequence: CASSVGENYEQYF. As DNA, the CDR3 is TGTGCCAGCAGCGTGGGGGAAAACTACGAGCAGTACTTC.

There are a few counts of this clonotype. The CDR3 sequence: CASSEIGQDTRDTQYF. The DNA of the CDR3 is TGTGCCAGCAGTGAGATAGGACAGGACACCCGGGATACGCAGTATTTT. The chain has TRBV28 and TRBJ2-3, with TRBD1 matching 7 bases. Germline values: CDR1 MDHEN, CDR2 SYDVKM. The CDR3 consists of 16 residues. Trimming took 5 bases from V and 6 from J; bases not matched to a gene: 14. The entire variable domain, with the rest obtained from reference TRBV28 and TRBJ2-3, is as follows: DVKVTQSSRYLVKRTGEKVFLECVQDMDHENMFWYRQDPGLGLRLIYFSYDVKMKEKGDIPEGYSVSREKKERFSLILESASTNQTSMYLCASSEIGQDTRDTQYFGPGTRLTVL.

CDR3 sequence reads: CASRVLGTRDALAKNIQYF. The CDR3 region has the DNA TGTGCCAGCAGAGTACTGGGGACCCGGGACGCCTTAGCCAAAAACATTCAGTACTTC. V gene TRBV6-1 combines with J gene TRBJ2-4, with D perhaps matching TRBD1 or TRBD2 (5 bases each). There are 19 residues in the CDR3. Per germline, CDR1 MNHNS and CDR2 SASEGT. Trimming left V 6 bases short and J 0 bases short, with 24 bases between.

This clonotype showed up just a few times. The rearrangement joins TRBV7-2 to TRBJ2-3, with D possibly TRBD1 on 6 matching bases. Deletions cut 4 bases from V and 4 bases from J, with 15 bases between. Germline V gene data show CDR1 as SGHTA and CDR2 as FQGNSA. CDR3 length: 15 amino acids. CDR3 sequence reads: CASSWGQTPADTQYF. CDR3 DNA sequence: TGTGCCAGCAGCTGGGGACAAACGCCGGCAGATACGCAGTATTTT.

The genes are TRBV6-5 and TRBJ1-2; no reliable D call. This CDR3 spans 15 amino acids. Trimming pared 5 bases from V and 1 base from J, leaving 14 bases between. Germline V gene sequence: CDR1 MNHEY, CDR2 SVGAGI. The CDR3 DNA is TGTGCCAGCAGTCTTGACGGTTTCCTTAACTATGGCTACACCTTC. This translates into CASSLDGFLNYGYTF.

This clonotype was counted only a few times. This rearrangement joins TRBV2 to TRBJ2-1; D gene unclear. Gene TRBJ2-5 matches the end of the DNA better, so the J call may be wrong. Looked up from germline, CDR1 is SNHLY and CDR2 is FYNNEI. The CDR3 runs 15 residues. CDR3 loop: CASSDPGANMETQYF. For the CDR3, the DNA is TGTGCCAGCAGTGATCCGGGTGCCAACATGGAGACCCAGTACTTC.

On this clonotype itself: At one end the junction does not follow the germline gene, possibly because of a read error. V is TRBV29-1 and J is TRBJ2-1; D tentatively reads TRBD1 or TRBD2 (5 bases each). The CDR3 sequence is 14 residues long. Germline V gene data show CDR1 as SQVTM and CDR2 as ANQGSEA. CDR3 loop: CSVERDGAYNEQLF. CDR3 bases: TGCAGCGTTGAAAGGGACGGAGCCTACAATGAGCAGCTCTTC.

The chain links TRBV20-1 to TRBJ1-2; D might be TRBD1 (5 bases). V lost 3 bases to trimming and J lost 4 bases, with 15 bases between them. Germline values: CDR1 DFQATT, CDR2 SNEGSKA (reference sequence). The length of the CDR3 is 14 residues. For the CDR3, the DNA is TGCAGTGCTAGGTCAGGGTCCCTTTCCTATGGCTACACCTTC. This encodes CSARSGSLSYGYTF.

This clonotype came up a few times. The CDR3 loop is CASSQGGMNYGYTF. CDR3 nucleotide sequence: TGTGCCAGCAGCCAAGGGGGGATGAATTATGGCTACACCTTC. The chain couples TRBV3-1 to TRBJ1-2; D may be TRBD1 (5 bases). From germline, CDR1 is LGHDT and CDR2 YNNKEL (reference sequence). This CDR3 region has 14 residues. Trimming took 1 base from V and 5 from J, leaving 11 bases between them.

In its sample, this clonotype was seen a few times. The chain has TRBV11-2 and TRBJ2-7; TRBD1 might be the D (6 bases). This CDR3 comprises 16 residues. The V end lost 5 bases, the J end lost 3 bases, and 20 bases lay between the germline ends. CDR1 and CDR2 (germline): SGHAT, FQNNGV. The CDR3 nucleotides are TGTGCCAGCAGCGGGCGACAGGACTCCCGGGACTACGAGCAGTACTTC. Protein product: CASSGRQDSRDYEQYF.

The V gene is TRBV5-1, the J gene TRBJ1-1; TRBD1 matches 7 bases. The junction had 8 bases not matched to a gene; V was cut back by 2 bases and J by 4 bases. This CDR3 is 15 amino acids long. Germline assignment: CDR1 SGHRS and CDR2 YFSETQ. In DNA, the CDR3 is TGCGCCAGCAGCTTAACCACCGGGACAGCCACTGAAGCTTTCTTT. It specifies CASSLTTGTATEAFF. Using reference TRBV5-1 and TRBJ1-1 for the parts outside the CDR3, the full variable domain is KAGVTQTPRYLIKTRGQQVTLSCSPISGHRSVSWYQQTPGQGLQFLFEYFSETQRNKGNFPGRFSGRQFSNSRSEMNVSTLELGDSALYLCASSLTTGTATEAFFGQGTRLTVV.

The sample holds a few counts of this clonotype. V usage is TRBV12-3 or TRBV12-4 and J usage is TRBJ2-3; D possibly corresponds to TRBD1 (6 bases). V was cut by 3 bases and J by 6 bases, with 19 bases left in between. The CDR3 is 16 residues long. The CDR3 here is CASSFPGQGKVDTQYF. The CDR3 DNA reads TGTGCCAGCAGTTTCCCCGGGCAGGGGAAGGTGGATACGCAGTATTTT.

The chain carries TRBV7-2 and TRBJ1-2, with D unclear. CDR1 SGHTA and CDR2 FQGNSA come from the germline V gene. CDR3 size: 13 residues. Trimming left V 5 bases short and J 6 bases short, with 13 bases between. The CDR3 protein is CASSPRGQHGYTF. CDR3 nucleotide sequence: TGTGCCAGCAGCCCAAGAGGCCAACATGGCTACACCTTC.

The J gene is TRBJ1-1, the V gene TRBV25-1; TRBD1 matches at 7 bases. V lost 5 bases to trimming and J lost 4 bases; unmatched junction nucleotides: 7. Germline V gene lookup returns CDR1 MGHDK and CDR2 SYGVNS. The CDR3 runs 14 residues. This CDR3 is CASSQTGFGTEAFF. In nucleotides, the CDR3 is TGTGCCAGCAGTCAGACAGGGTTTGGCACTGAAGCTTTCTTT. The full variable domain, completed using reference TRBV25-1 and TRBJ1-1, is EADIYQTPRYLVIGTGKKITLECSQTMGHDKMYWYQQDPGMELHLIHYSYGVNSTEKGDLSSESTVSRIRTEHFPLTLESARPSHTSQYLCASSQTGFGTEAFFGQGTRLTVV.